Presented here are 2 T cell receptor beta chains from one specimen sequenced in a study of control samples from healthy donors and cancer patients. Assay used: immunoSEQ multiplex PCR; TCRdb lists only in-frame clones, some missing. The sample comprises about 130,000 clones, around 92% of which are singletons, and about 2.2% rests with the top ten. Sequenced sample: blood. The receptor set was obtained from a woman aged 50 to 60 in good health.

In this sample, this clone turned up once. This rearrangement joins TRBV19 to TRBJ1-5; D not certain. The germline V gene has CDR1 LNHDA and CDR2 SQIVND (reference sequence). CDR3 length equals 14 residues. V was pared by 7 bases and J by 0 bases, with 10 bases between. CDR3 coding DNA: TGTGCCAGTAAGGTGGGAGTTAGCAATCAGCCCCAGCATTTT. This sequence encodes CASKVGVSNQPQHF.

The chain joins TRBV6-5 to TRBJ1-2, with 8 bases identical to TRBD1. With 6 bases clipped from V and 3 bases from J, the junction kept 9 bases outside the gene matches. The CDR3 extends over 15 amino acids. Germline-derived CDR1 and CDR2 are MNHEY and SVGAGI. The CDR3 DNA sequence: TGTGCCAGCAGAGACGGACAGGGTACGGACTATGGCTACACCTTC. It codes for CASRDGQGTDYGYTF.